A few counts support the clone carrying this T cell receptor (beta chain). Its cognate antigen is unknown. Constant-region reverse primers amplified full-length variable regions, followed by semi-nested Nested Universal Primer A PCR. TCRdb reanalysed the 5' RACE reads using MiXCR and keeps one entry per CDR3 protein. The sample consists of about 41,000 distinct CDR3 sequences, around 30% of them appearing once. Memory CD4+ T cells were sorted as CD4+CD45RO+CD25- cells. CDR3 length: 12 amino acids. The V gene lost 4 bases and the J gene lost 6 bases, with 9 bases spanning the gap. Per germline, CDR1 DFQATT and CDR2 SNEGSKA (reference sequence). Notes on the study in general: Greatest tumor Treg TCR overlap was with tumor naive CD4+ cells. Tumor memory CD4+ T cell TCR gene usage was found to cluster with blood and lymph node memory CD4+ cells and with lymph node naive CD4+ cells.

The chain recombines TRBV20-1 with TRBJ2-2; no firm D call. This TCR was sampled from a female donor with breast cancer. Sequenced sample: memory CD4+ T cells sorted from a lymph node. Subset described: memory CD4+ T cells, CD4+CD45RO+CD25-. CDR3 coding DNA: TGCAGTGCTATCTTCAGGTCCGGGGAGCTGTTTTTT. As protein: CSAIFRSGELFF.